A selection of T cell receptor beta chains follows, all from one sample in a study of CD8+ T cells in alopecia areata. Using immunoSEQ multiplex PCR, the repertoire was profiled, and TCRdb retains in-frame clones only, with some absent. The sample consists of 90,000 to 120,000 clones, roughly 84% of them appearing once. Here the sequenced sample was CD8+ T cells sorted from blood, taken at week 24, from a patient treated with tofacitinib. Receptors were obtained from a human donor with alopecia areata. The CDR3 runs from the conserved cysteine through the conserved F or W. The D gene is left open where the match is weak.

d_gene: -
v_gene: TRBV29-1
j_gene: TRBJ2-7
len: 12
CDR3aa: CSAGDSSYEQYF
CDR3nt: TGCAGCGCCGGGGACTCCTCCTACGAGCAGTACTTC

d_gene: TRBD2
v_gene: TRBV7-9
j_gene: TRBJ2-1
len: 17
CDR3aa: CASSFRLAGGPTNEQFF
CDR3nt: TGTGCCAGCAGCTTTCGACTAGCGGGGGGCCCAACGAATGAGCAGTTCTTC

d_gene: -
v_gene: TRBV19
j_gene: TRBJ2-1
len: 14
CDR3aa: CASSIASSSNEQFF
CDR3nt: TGTGCCAGTAGTATAGCGAGCAGCTCCAATGAGCAGTTCTTC

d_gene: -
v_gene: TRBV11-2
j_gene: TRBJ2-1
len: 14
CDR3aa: CASSLRTDYNEQFF
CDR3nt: TGTGCCAGCAGCTTACGGACAGATTACAATGAGCAGTTCTTC

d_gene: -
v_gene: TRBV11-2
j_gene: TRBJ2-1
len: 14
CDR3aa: CASSLPRGVNEQFF
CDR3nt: TGTGCCAGCAGCTTACCCAGGGGGGTCAATGAGCAGTTCTTC

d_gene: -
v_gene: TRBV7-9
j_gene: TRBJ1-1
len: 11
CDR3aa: CASSSYPEAFF
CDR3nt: TGTGCCAGCAGCTCCTACCCTGAAGCTTTCTTT

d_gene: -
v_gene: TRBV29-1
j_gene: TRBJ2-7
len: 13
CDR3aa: CSALTRSSYEQYF
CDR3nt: TGCAGCGCCCTTACTAGAAGCTCCTACGAGCAGTACTTC

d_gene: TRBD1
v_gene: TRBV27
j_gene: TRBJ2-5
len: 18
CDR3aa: CASSILRTGGVVVETQYF
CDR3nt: TGTGCCAGCAGTATCCTCAGGACAGGGGGCGTTGTGGTGGAGACCCAGTACTTC

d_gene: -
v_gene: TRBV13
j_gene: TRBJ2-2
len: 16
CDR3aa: CASSLGQGEYTGELFF
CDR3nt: TGTGCCAGCAGCTTAGGACAGGGAGAGTACACCGGGGAGCTGTTTTTT

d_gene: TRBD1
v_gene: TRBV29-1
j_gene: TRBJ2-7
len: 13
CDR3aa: CSVEFGTDYEQYF
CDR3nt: TGCAGCGTTGAATTCGGGACAGACTACGAGCAGTACTTC

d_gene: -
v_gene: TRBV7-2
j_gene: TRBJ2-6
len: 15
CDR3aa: CASSLTASGANVLTF
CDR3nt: TGTGCCAGCAGCTTAACAGCCTCTGGGGCCAACGTCCTGACTTTC

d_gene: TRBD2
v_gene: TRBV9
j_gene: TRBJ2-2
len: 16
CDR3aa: CASSDLAGGNTGELFF
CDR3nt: TGTGCCAGCAGCGATCTGGCGGGGGGAAACACCGGGGAGCTGTTTTTT